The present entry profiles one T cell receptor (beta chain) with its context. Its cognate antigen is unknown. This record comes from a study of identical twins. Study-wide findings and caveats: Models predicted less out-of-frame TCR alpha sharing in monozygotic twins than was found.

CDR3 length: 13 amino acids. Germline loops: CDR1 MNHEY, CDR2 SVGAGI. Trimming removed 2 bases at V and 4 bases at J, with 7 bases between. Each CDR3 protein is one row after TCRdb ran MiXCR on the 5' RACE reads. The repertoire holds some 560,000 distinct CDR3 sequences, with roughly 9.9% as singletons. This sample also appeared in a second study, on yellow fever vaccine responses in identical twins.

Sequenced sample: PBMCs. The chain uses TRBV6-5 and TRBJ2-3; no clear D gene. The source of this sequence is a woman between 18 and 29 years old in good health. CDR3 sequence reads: CASSYTAADTQYF. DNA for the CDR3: TGTGCCAGCAGTTACACGGCAGCAGATACGCAGTATTTT.